The next 20 T cell receptor beta chains were all read from a single sample in a study of T cell repertoires in cytomegalovirus infection. In TCRdb, the reads were re-called with MiXCR into one record per CDR3 protein. The sample yields 350,000 to 550,000 distinct CDR3 sequences, approximately 32% seen once. The sequencing sample was made of PBMCs. These receptors were obtained from a human donor in good health (CMV status not recorded). Some clones in this sample may be carry-over from other donors' samples.

CDR3 DNA sequence: TGTGCCAGCAGCTTTGAGGGGTCTGGCTACACCTTC. It encodes CASSFEGSGYTF. This chain joins TRBV7-6 and TRBJ1-2, with D perhaps matching TRBD1 (5 bases). V was trimmed by 3 bases and J by 7 bases, leaving 9 bases between them. This CDR3 is 12 amino acids long. From germline, CDR1 is SGHVS and CDR2 FNYEAQ.

This clonotype was seen a few times. This sequence joins TRBV2 and TRBJ1-1; no firm D call. V was pared by 3 bases and J by 3 bases, with 8 bases between. The CDR3 contains 13 residues. Germline values: CDR1 SNHLY, CDR2 FYNNEI. The CDR3, as DNA: TGTGCCAGCAGTGAGTCAGGCGACACTGAAGCTTTCTTT. This encodes CASSESGDTEAFF.

V gene TRBV11-2 combines with J gene TRBJ2-1, with TRBD1 identical over 7 bases. J gave up 6 bases and V 5 bases, and 4 bases lay outside the gene matches. This CDR3 has 13 residues. Germline V gives CDR1 SGHAT, CDR2 FQNNGV. This CDR3 reads CASSPHRGNEQFF. The CDR3 nucleotides are TGTGCCAGCAGCCCGCACAGGGGCAATGAGCAGTTCTTC.

As concerns this clonotype: This CDR3 is missing its conserved last phenylalanine or tryptophan, likely due to a read error. The chain carries TRBV25-1 and TRBJ1-4; D unresolved. V was shortened by 1 base and J by 7 bases, with 1 base between the two germline ends. CDR1 and CDR2 from the germline V gene are MGHDK and SYGVNS. The CDR3 extends over 11 amino acids. The CDR3 DNA follows: TGTGCCAGCAGTGAATCTGAAAAACTGTTTTGT. Amino acid sequence: CASSESEKLFC.

Concerning this clonotype: The junction departs from the called germline gene at one end, perhaps through a read error. J is TRBJ2-7 and V is TRBV27; weak D call: TRBD2 (6 bases). The CDR3 length is 14 residues. CDR1 is MNHEY and CDR2 is SMNVEV in the germline V gene (reference sequence). CDR3 protein: CARSPGGTSYEQYF. CDR3 bases: TGTGCCCGCAGCCCCGGGGGAACCTCCTACGAGCAGTACTTC.

The chain carries TRBV4-1 and TRBJ1-2; D unclear. The CDR3 has 14 amino acids. Germline V gives CDR1 MGHRA, CDR2 YSYEKL. V lost 6 bases and J lost 5, with 16 bases in between. The DNA of the CDR3 is TGCGCCAGCAGGCAACAAGAGGACTCGTATGGCTACACCTTC. Translating gives CASRQQEDSYGYTF.

The CDR3 protein is CASSYTGGPAGSYNSPLHF. For the CDR3, the DNA is TGTGCCAGCAGTTACACAGGAGGTCCGGCGGGCTCCTATAATTCACCCCTCCACTTT. J is TRBJ1-6 and V is TRBV6-5, with D possibly being TRBD1 (5 bases). Trimming stripped 2 bases from V and 0 bases from J, with 17 bases between. The length of the CDR3 is 19 residues. The germline V gene encodes CDR1 MNHEY and CDR2 SVGAGI.

This clonotype was observed a few times. The rearrangement uses TRBV6-5 and TRBJ2-7; 7 positions match TRBD2. CDR3 length: 16 residues. Germline CDR1 MNHEY, CDR2 SVGAGI. The V and J ends lost 0 bases and 3 bases, in that order; junction bases with no gene match: 8. This CDR3 reads CASSYSSERGGYEQYF. The CDR3 DNA reads as TGTGCCAGCAGTTACTCGAGCGAGCGGGGTGGCTACGAGCAGTACTTC.

The V gene is TRBV27, the J gene TRBJ2-3; 7 bases map to TRBD1. Germline assignment: CDR1 MNHEY and CDR2 SMNVEV (reference sequence). Trimming cost V 6 bases and J 10 bases; bases outside gene matches: 10. The CDR3 runs to 13 residues. Here the CDR3 DNA reads TGTGCCAGCAGCTTAGGTACAGGGGCACCGCAGTATTTT. Protein product: CASSLGTGAPQYF.

Concerning this clonotype: The conserved closing phenylalanine or tryptophan is absent in this CDR3, likely reflecting a read error. The chain is built from TRBV12-3 or TRBV12-4 and TRBJ2-1, with D maybe TRBD1 (5 bases). The germline V and J ends were trimmed by 2 bases and 8 bases, with 7 bases remaining between them. CDR3 length: 12 amino acids. The CDR3 DNA sequence: TGTGCCAGCAGTTTATGGGGCGATGAGCAGTTCTTA. Residues: CASSLWGDEQFL.

As concerns this clonotype: A much larger clone lies a single base off, so this may be a read error. The chain uses TRBV19 and TRBJ2-7; D possibly corresponds to TRBD1 (6 bases). V lost 5 bases and J lost 2, with 16 bases in between. CDR1 is LNHDA and CDR2 is SQIVND in the germline V gene (reference sequence). This CDR3 contains 15 residues. The CDR3 sequence: CASSPRNRATYEQYF. CDR3 DNA: TGTGCCAGTAGTCCGCGTAACAGGGCGACCTACGAGCAGTACTTC.

A few counts support this clonotype. The junction differs from germline at one of its ends, possibly a read error. The chain joins TRBV7-9 to TRBJ2-3; D ambiguous. The germline V gene has CDR1 SEHNR and CDR2 FQNEAQ (reference sequence). The CDR3 has 15 amino acids. The CDR3 spells CASSLIEWWAVPRNF. CDR3 bases: TGTGCCAGCAGCTTAATTGAGTGGTGGGCGGTGCCACGGAATTTT.

The chain employs TRBV15 and TRBJ1-3; D is ambiguous. Between the trimmed V and J ends, which lost 0 bases and 4 bases, there was a span of 7 bases. The germline V gene encodes CDR1 LNHNV and CDR2 YYDKDF (reference sequence). The CDR3 is 14 amino acids. CDR3 protein: CATSRDRGGNTIYF. The CDR3 nucleotides read TGTGCCACCAGCAGAGATCGGGGAGGAAACACCATATATTTT.

This clonotype was seen ten or more times. The chain has TRBV7-6 and TRBJ2-5; 9 nucleotides match TRBD2. The CDR3 loop spans 15 amino acids. The junction had 4 bases not matched to a gene; V was cut back by 0 bases and J by 5 bases. CDR1 and CDR2 (germline): SGHVS, FNYEAQ. The CDR3 here is CASSLAGTSWETQYF. CDR3 DNA: TGTGCCAGCAGCTTAGCCGGGACTAGCTGGGAGACCCAGTACTTC.

This clonotype has just a few counts. The chain employs TRBV20-1 and TRBJ1-5; tentatively, D is TRBD1 (6 bases). Trimming pared 0 bases from V and 7 bases from J, leaving 10 bases between. Per the germline V gene, CDR1 is DFQATT and CDR2 is SNEGSKA (reference sequence). The CDR3 sequence is 13 residues long. The CDR3 DNA is TGCAGTGCTAGAGATCAGGGGATCCAGCCCCAGCATTTT. As protein: CSARDQGIQPQHF.

The CDR3 sequence: CASSYRHRETQYF. The CDR3 DNA reads TGTGCCAGCAGCTACCGACATCGTGAGACCCAGTACTTC. The rearrangement uses TRBV7-8 and TRBJ2-5, with D hard to call. The ends were cut back, 4 bases at V and 5 bases at J, with 11 bases in the middle. The germline gives CDR1 SGHVS, CDR2 FQNEAQ. CDR3 length: 13 residues. The full variable domain, its missing parts supplied by reference TRBV7-8 and TRBJ2-5, is GAGVSQSPRYKVAKRGQDVALRCDPISGHVSLFWYQQALGQGPEFLTYFQNEAQLDKSGLPSDRFFAERPEGSVSTLKIQRTQQEDSAVYLCASSYRHRETQYFGPGTRLLVL.

This clonotype was counted a few times. The chain recombines TRBV5-4 with TRBJ2-5; 8 nucleotides match TRBD2. The CDR3 has 17 amino acids. Germline lookup yields CDR1 SGHNT and CDR2 YYREEE (reference sequence). V was clipped by 3 bases and J by 2 bases; unmatched bases: 12. The chain's CDR3 is CASSSPGRGLGQETQYF. The CDR3, as DNA: TGTGCCAGCAGCTCCCCGGGCCGGGGACTAGGGCAAGAGACCCAGTACTTC.

In this sample, this clonotype turned up a few times. The rearrangement uses TRBV6-5 and TRBJ1-6, with 10 bases that match TRBD1. CDR3 length: 15 residues. The germline V gene encodes CDR1 MNHEY and CDR2 SVGAGI. V trimming: 0 bases; J trimming: 11 bases; junction bases outside the gene matches: 4. The chain's CDR3 is CASSYSRDRGPPLHF. In DNA form, the CDR3 reads TGTGCCAGCAGTTACTCACGGGACAGGGGACCACCCCTCCACTTT.

To note about this clonotype: One base away lies a much larger clone, so this may be a sequencing read error. The CDR3 reads CASSLGGNSEAFF. The CDR3 DNA reads TGTGCCAGCAGCTTAGGAGGAAACTCTGAAGCTTTCTTT. The chain uses TRBV7-8 and TRBJ1-1; the D is unclear. V lost 1 base, J lost 6 bases, and 9 bases lay in between. CDR1 SGHVS and CDR2 FQNEAQ come from the germline V gene. The CDR3 runs 13 residues.

This clonotype appeared a few times. The V and J genes are TRBV12-3 or TRBV12-4 and TRBJ2-7; D gene uncertain. Trimming shortened V by 2 bases and J by 2 bases, and 7 bases separated the two germline ends. The CDR3 contains 13 residues. The CDR3 coding sequence is TGTGCCAGCAGTTTATACGTCCCCTACGAGCAGTACTTC. Its protein is CASSLYVPYEQYF.